Listed below are T cell receptor beta chains from one sample, sequenced in a study of T cell repertoires in cytomegalovirus infection. Antigens of these TCRs are unknown. TCRdb redid the calling of the reads with MiXCR, one entry per CDR3 protein. This table holds roughly 920,000 distinct CDR3 sequences, roughly 30% found once. The source material was cultured CD8+ T cells from PBMCs, sampled from culture after CMV antigen stimulation. These receptors all stem from a human donor in good health (CMV status not recorded). Some clones in this sample may be carry-over from other donors' samples. Both conserved end residues are part of each CDR3. Fields, in order: D gene, V gene, clone size, J gene, CDR3 DNA, CDR3 protein. A D gene is named only where the DNA matches it firmly. Clone size, where shown, is once, few, many, or a class for clones that have expanded.

-	TRBV6-6	-	TRBJ1-6	TGTGCCAGCAGTTATCTCGCCATCCCCGAGATCAATTCACCCCTCCACTTT	CASSYLAIPEINSPLHF
-	TRBV5-5	-	TRBJ2-1	TGTGCCAGCAGATTCGACCCGGGACTCAGCAATGAGCAGTTCTTC	CASRFDPGLSNEQFF
-	TRBV7-9	many	TRBJ2-3	TGTGCCAGCAGCCTCCGGGACACTTCCCCCCTCCTCACAGATACGCAGTATTTT	CASSLRDTSPLLTDTQYF
-	TRBV11-3	-	TRBJ2-2	TGTGCCAGCAGCCCGGACCGAGCTGCCACCGGGGAGCTGTTTTTT	CASSPDRAATGELFF
TRBD2	TRBV15	-	TRBJ2-1	TGTGCCACCAGCAGTCAGACTAGCGGTGACTACAATGAGCAGTTCTTC	CATSSQTSGDYNEQFF
TRBD1	TRBV14	-	TRBJ2-1	TGTGCCAGCAGCCTCTACAGGGGCCCGTACAATGAGCAGTTCTTC	CASSLYRGPYNEQFF
-	TRBV7-8	-	TRBJ1-2	TGTGTCAGCAGGGAGGAAGGCGTAGCTAACTATGGCTACACCTTC	CVSREEGVANYGYTF
-	TRBV2	few	TRBJ2-4	TGTGCGATGGAGGGACCCAAAAACATTCAGTACTTC	CAMEGPKNIQYF
-	TRBV4-2	-	TRBJ1-1	TGTGCCAGCAGCCAAGATCGGGCGAGGAACACTGAAGCTTTCTTT	CASSQDRARNTEAFF
-	TRBV6-2/TRBV6-3	once	TRBJ2-5	TGTGCCAGCAGTCTCTCCCCGGGGGCCGGATACTTC	CASSLSPGAGYF
-	TRBV7-6	few	TRBJ1-4	TGTGCCAGCAGCTTTTCGGGGGTAGGAAGTGAAAAACTGTTTTTT	CASSFSGVGSEKLFF
-	TRBV20-1	few	TRBJ2-2	TGCAGTGCTAGATCCTCGACCGGGGCCAGAACCGGGGAGCTGTTTTTT	CSARSSTGARTGELFF
-	TRBV7-8	many	TRBJ2-1	TGTGCCAGCAGCTTAATTGGGGATTACAATGAGCAGTTCTTC	CASSLIGDYNEQFF
-	TRBV12-3/TRBV12-4	-	TRBJ1-2	TGTGCCAGCAGTTCAGGACAGTATGGCTACACCTTC	CASSSGQYGYTF
-	TRBV7-6	-	TRBJ2-2	TGTGCCAGCCAAAGGGGGGTTAACACCGGGGAGCTGTTTTTT	CASQRGVNTGELFF
TRBD1	TRBV3-1	-	TRBJ2-2	TGTGCCAGCAGCCAATACAGGGGTGGCGGGGAGCTGTTTTTT	CASSQYRGGGELFF
-	TRBV10-3	-	TRBJ2-3	TGTGCCATCAGTGAGTCGAATGGGGGGAGCCTAACAGATACGCAGTATTTT	CAISESNGGSLTDTQYF
-	TRBV6-6	few	TRBJ1-3	TGTGCCAGCAGTTATCAGGACAGCTCTGGAAACACCATATATTTT	CASSYQDSSGNTIYF
-	TRBV5-4	few	TRBJ2-3	TGTGCCAGCAGCTGGGGAACAGGGAGCACAGATACGCAGTATTTT	CASSWGTGSTDTQYF
-	TRBV7-8	many	TRBJ1-1	TGTGCCAGCAGGCTCCGGACAGAATCAATGAACACTGAAGCTTTCTTT	CASRLRTESMNTEAFF
-	TRBV6-1	-	TRBJ1-1	TGTGCCAGCAGTGAATTGGTAGTGAACACTGAAGCTTTCTTT	CASSELVVNTEAFF
TRBD1	TRBV24-1	few	TRBJ1-4	TGTGCCACCAGTGATCAAAAACAGGGGATGAGCGAAAAACTGTTTTTT	CATSDQKQGMSEKLFF
-	TRBV7-9	few	TRBJ2-7	TGTGCCAGCAGCTTAGCGGGGCAGGGAGCAAGCTCCTACGAGCAGTACTTC	CASSLAGQGASSYEQYF
TRBD2	TRBV19	-	TRBJ2-5	TGTGCCAGTACCCCAGGGAGCGGGGTCATTGGAGAGACCCAGTACTTC	CASTPGSGVIGETQYF
-	TRBV7-9	-	TRBJ2-5	TGTGCCAGCAGCTCGACCGGGCAGAAACTACAAGAGACCCAGTACTTC	CASSSTGQKLQETQYF
-	TRBV11-1	many	TRBJ2-1	TGTGCCAGCAGGTTGGGCCTCGGAATGTACAATGAGCAGTTCTTC	CASRLGLGMYNEQFF
-	TRBV28	few	TRBJ2-1	TGTGCCAGCAGTTTCGAACAGATCCCCTACAATGAGCAGTTCTTC	CASSFEQIPYNEQFF
-	TRBV6-5	-	TRBJ1-1	TGTGCCAGCAGTTACTCGAACTGGCATTTCAACACTGAAGCTTTCTTT	CASSYSNWHFNTEAFF